This TCR beta chain was captured by sequencing in a study of cytotoxic CD8 clonotypes in ibrutinib-treated CLL. This clone was counted a single time. V dropped 0 bases and J dropped 7 bases, with 18 bases sitting between them. This CDR3 spans 17 amino acids. Germline CDR1 reads LGHNA; CDR2 reads YNFKEQ. Assay used: immunoSEQ multiplex PCR; TCRdb lists only in-frame clones, some missing. Among 250,000 to 350,000 clones listed, around 77% were seen once. This chain links TRBV4-2 with TRBJ2-2, with D perhaps TRBD1 (6 bases). Sequenced here: PBMCs, sampled at disease progression, from a patient treated with ibrutinib. The receptor was derived from a human donor with chronic lymphocytic leukemia. The CDR3 DNA follows: TGTGCCAGCAGCCAAGAGTCGAGGGACAACGCGGGCGGGGAGCTGTTTTTT. It is translated as CASSQESRDNAGGELFF.